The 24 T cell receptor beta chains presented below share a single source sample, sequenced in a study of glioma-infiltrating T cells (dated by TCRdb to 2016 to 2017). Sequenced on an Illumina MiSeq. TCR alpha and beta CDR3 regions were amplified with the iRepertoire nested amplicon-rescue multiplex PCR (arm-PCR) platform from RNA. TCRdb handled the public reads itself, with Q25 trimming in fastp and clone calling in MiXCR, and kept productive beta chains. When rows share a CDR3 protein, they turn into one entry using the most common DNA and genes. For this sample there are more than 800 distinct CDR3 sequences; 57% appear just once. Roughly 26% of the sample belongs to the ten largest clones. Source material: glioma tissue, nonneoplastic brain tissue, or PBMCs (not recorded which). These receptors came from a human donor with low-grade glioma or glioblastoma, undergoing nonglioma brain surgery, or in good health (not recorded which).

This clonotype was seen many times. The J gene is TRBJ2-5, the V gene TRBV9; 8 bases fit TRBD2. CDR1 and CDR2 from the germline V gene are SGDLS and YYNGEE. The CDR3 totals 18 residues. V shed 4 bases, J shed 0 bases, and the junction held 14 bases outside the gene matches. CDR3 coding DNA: TGTGCCAGCAGCAACGGGCTAGCGGGCGTACCGTACCAAGAGACCCAGTACTTC. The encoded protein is CASSNGLAGVPYQETQYF.

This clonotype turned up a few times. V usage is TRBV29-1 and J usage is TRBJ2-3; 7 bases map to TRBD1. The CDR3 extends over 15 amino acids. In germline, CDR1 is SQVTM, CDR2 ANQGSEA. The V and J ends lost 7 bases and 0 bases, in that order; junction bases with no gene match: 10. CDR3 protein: CSARGTVFSTDTQYF. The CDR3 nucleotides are TGCAGCGCCAGAGGGACAGTCTTTAGCACAGATACGCAGTATTTT.

As DNA, the CDR3 is TGTGCCAGCCACGACCCCGGGAGAACAGATACGCAGTATTTT. Protein product: CASHDPGRTDTQYF. The gene calls are TRBV27 and TRBJ2-3, with D possibly being TRBD2 (6 bases). CDR3 length equals 14 residues. V lost 8 bases and J 3 bases, leaving 15 bases between the germline ends. Germline CDR1 reads MNHEY; CDR2 reads SMNVEV (reference sequence).

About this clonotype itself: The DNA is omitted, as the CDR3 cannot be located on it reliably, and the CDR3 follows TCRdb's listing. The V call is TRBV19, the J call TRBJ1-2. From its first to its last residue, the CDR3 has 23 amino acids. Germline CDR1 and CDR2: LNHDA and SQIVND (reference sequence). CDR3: CASSISSGGAVEQFFGPGDGYTF.

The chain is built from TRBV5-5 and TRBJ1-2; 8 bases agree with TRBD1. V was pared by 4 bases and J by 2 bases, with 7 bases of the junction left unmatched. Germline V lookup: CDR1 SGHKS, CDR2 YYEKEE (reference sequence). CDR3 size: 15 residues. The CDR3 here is CASSVEAGGNYGYTF. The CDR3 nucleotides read TGTGCCAGCAGCGTGGAGGCAGGGGGCAACTATGGCTACACCTTC.

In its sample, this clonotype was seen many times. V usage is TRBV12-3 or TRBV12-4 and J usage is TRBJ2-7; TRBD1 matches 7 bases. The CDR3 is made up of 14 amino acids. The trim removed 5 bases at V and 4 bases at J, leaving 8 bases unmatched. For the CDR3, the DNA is TGTGCCAGCAGTCGGGACAGCCCAGCATACGAGCAGTACTTC. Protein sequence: CASSRDSPAYEQYF.

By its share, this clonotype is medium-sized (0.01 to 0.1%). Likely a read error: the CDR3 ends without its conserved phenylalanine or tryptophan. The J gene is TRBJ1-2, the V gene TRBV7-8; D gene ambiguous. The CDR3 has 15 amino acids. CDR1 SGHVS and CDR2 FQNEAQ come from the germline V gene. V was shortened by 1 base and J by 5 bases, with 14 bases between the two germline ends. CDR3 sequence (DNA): TGTGCCAGCAGCTTAGGCAGCAGCACAGCATATGGCTACACCCTC. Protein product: CASSLGSSTAYGYTL.

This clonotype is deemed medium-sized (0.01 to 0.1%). The CDR3 loop is CASSPGTGYDGYTF. The CDR3 nucleotides read TGTGCCAGCAGCCCAGGGACAGGGTACGACGGCTACACCTTC. The genes are TRBV11-2 and TRBJ1-2; TRBD1 agrees at 9 bases. Germline assignment: CDR1 SGHAT and CDR2 FQNNGV. V was pared by 5 bases and J by 8 bases, with 9 bases of the junction left unmatched. The CDR3 spans 14 residues.

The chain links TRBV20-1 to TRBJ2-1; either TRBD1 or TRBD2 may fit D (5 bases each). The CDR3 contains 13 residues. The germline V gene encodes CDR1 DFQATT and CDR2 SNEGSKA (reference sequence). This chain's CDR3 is CIFAGFGGNEQFF. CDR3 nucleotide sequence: TGCATTTTCGCGGGTTTTGGGGGCAATGAGCAGTTCTTC.

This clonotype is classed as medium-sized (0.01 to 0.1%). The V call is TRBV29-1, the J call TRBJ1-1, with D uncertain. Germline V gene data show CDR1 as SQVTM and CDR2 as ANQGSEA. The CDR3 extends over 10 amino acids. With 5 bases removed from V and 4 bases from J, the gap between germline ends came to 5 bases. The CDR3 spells CSVKITEAFF. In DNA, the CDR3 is TGCAGCGTTAAGATCACTGAAGCTTTCTTT.

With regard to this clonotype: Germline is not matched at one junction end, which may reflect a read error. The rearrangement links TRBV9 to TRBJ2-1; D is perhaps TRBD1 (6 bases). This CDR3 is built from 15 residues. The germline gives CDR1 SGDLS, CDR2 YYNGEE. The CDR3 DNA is TGTGCCAGCATTAACCTCCAGGGTTGGGACAATGAGCCGTTCTTC. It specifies CASINLQGWDNEPFF.

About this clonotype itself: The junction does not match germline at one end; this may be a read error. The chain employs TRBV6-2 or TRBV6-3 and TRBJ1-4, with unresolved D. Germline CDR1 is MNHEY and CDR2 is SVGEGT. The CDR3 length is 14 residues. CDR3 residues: CASTRDATNEKLVW. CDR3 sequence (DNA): TGTGCCAGCACTAGGGATGCAACTAATGAAAAACTGGTTTGG.

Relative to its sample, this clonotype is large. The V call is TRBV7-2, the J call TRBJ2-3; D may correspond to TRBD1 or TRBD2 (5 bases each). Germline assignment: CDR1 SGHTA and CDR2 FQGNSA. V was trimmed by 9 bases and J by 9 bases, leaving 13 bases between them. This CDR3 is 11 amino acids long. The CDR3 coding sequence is TGTGCCAGGGGGGACCTCGGCACGCAGTATTTT. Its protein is CARGDLGTQYF.

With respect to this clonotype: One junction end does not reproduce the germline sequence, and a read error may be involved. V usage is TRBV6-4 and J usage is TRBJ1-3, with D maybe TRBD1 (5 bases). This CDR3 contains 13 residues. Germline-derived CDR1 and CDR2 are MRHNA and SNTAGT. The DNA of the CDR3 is TGTGCCAGCGGTGACAGTTCTGGAAATACGCTCTATTTT. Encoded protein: CASGDSSGNTLYF.

The CDR3 is CASSTGQGRTEAFF. CDR3 DNA sequence: TGTGCCAGCAGTACTGGACAGGGGCGCACTGAAGCTTTCTTT. The chain is built from TRBV7-9 and TRBJ1-1; 9 nucleotides match TRBD1. CDR3 length equals 14 residues. CDR1 and CDR2 (germline): SEHNR, FQNEAQ (reference sequence). J lost 4 bases, V lost 6 bases, and 6 bases had no gene match.

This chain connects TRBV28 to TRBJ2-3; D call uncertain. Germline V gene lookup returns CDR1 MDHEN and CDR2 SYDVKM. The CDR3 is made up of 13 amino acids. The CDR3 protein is CVSSPSPTDAQYF. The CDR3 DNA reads TGTGTTAGCAGTCCTTCCCCGACGGATGCGCAGTATTTT.

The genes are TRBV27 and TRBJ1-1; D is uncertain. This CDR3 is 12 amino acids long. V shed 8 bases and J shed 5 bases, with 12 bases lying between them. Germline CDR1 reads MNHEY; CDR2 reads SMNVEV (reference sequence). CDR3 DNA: TGTGCCAGCCACCCCGGGAGGACTGAAGCTTTCTTT. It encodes CASHPGRTEAFF.

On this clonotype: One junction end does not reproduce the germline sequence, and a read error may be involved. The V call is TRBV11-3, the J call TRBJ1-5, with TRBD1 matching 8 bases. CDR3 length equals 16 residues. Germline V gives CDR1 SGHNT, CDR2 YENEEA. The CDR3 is CASSINRGFSQNTLYF. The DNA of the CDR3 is TGTGCCAGCAGTATAAACAGGGGGTTTAGTCAAAACACCTTGTACTTT.

The CDR3 loop reads CSASSPGLAGETQYF. As DNA, the CDR3 is TGCAGTGCTAGCAGCCCAGGACTAGCGGGAGAGACCCAGTACTTC. The chain is built from TRBV20-1 and TRBJ2-5, with 11 bases fitting TRBD2. V lost 3 bases and J lost 4; bases outside the gene matches: 7. The germline V gene has CDR1 DFQATT and CDR2 SNEGSKA (reference sequence). This CDR3 contains 15 residues.

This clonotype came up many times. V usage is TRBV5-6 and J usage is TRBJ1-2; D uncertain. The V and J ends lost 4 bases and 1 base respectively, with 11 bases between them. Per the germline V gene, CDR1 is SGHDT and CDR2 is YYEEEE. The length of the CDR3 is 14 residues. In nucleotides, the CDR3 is TGTGCCAGCAGCCCGGGCCTCAGTAACTATGGCTACACCTTC. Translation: CASSPGLSNYGYTF.

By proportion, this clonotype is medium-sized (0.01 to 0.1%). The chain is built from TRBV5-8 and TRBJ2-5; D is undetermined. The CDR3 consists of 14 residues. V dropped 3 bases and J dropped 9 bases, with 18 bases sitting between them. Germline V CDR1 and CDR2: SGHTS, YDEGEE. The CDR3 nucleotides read TGTGCCAGCAGCTCGTTGGCCCCACCGGCGGCCCAGTACTTC. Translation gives CASSSLAPPAAQYF.

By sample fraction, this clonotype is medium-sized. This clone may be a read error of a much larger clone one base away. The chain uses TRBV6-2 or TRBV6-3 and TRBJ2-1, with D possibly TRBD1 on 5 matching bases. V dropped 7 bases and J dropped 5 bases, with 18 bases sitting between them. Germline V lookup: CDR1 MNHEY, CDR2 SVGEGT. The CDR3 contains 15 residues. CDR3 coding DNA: TGTGCCAGCAATAAACTCCAGGGTTGGGACAATGAGCAGTTCTTC. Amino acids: CASNKLQGWDNEQFF.

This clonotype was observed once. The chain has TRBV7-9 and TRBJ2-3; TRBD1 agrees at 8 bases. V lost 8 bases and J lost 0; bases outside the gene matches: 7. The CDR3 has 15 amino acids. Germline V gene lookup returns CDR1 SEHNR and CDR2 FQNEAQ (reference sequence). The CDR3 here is CASLGGQGSTDTQYF. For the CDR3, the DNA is TGTGCCAGCTTAGGAGGACAGGGTAGCACAGATACGCAGTATTTT.

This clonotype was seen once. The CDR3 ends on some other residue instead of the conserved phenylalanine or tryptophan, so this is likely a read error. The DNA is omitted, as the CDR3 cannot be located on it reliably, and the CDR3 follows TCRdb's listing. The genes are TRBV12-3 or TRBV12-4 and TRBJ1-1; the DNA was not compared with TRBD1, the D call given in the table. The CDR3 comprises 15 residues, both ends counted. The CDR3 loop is CASTRTGGVNTEALL.